Sequencing of this T cell receptor (beta chain) was carried out in a study of regulatory T cells in long-lasting Graves disease (dated by TCRdb to the early 2020s). In the study overall: To count as having persistent Graves' disease, a patient had to have received antithyroid drug treatment for over 5 years with TSH receptor autoantibodies remaining persistently positive. The study was conducted in China and was registered as a clinical trial. A total of 33 samples underwent TCR sequencing, from some 13 patients with persistent Graves' disease and approximately 20 patients with newly diagnosed Graves' disease. Peripheral blood TCR sequencing and RNA sequencing compared persistent Graves' disease patients with newly diagnosed Graves' disease patients. In the clinical cohort, patients with persistent Graves' disease had used antithyroid drugs for an average of roughly 10 years.

The junction carries 4 bases between V and J, which are trimmed by 0 bases and 3 bases respectively. The CDR3 starts with the cysteine, ends with the phenylalanine, and has 13 residues. Just the 39-base CDR3 DNA is kept, in frame starting at base 1. CDR1 and CDR2 are read off the germline V gene as MDHEN and SYDVKM. Per the publication, the time point label means: persistent/refractory GD, antithyroid drugs over 5 years with positive TRAb. RNA was extracted from PBMCs in TRIzol for both TCR sequencing and RNA sequencing. The diagnosis of Graves' disease followed American Thyroid Association guidelines. Patients were recruited from an endocrinology department in Xi'an, China. From each patient, about 9 milliliters of peripheral blood was collected into an EDTA anticoagulant tube. Ficoll Paque Plus density gradient separation was used to isolate PBMCs, and no further T cell sorting was performed. An Agilent 2100 Bioanalyzer and agarose gel were used to check RNA quality, while a NanoDrop 2000 measured RNA concentration.

With regard to this clonotype: No antigen is known for it. Per-base qualities were not stored, and no clone one base away is much larger.

What the research found in general, with its limitations: The authors noted that the small sample size was a limitation that may lower accuracy. Lower TCR Shannon entropy and fewer highly expanded clones were observed in persistent Graves' disease patients than in newly diagnosed patients, which suggested clonal expansion. More public clonotypes were shared among persistent patients (under 3,000) than among newly diagnosed patients (roughly 1,000). Only the TCR beta chain was sequenced and analyzed. TRBV28, TRBJ1-2 and TRBJ2-5 were preferentially used in persistent disease, while TRBV20-1 and TRBJ2-1 were favored in newly diagnosed disease. The study examined only peripheral blood because the primary lesion, thyroid tissue, could not be accessed.

The method was multiplex PCR. This sample was sequenced with an Illumina HiSeq 4000. To build TCR beta libraries, CDR3 regions were amplified by Arm-PCR using iRepertoire HTBI primers. Gel purification was performed on PCR products prior to sequencing. As for the original processing: A total of around 59 TRBV and some 13 TRBJ segments were identified across samples and were used for gene usage analysis of CDR3 amino acid clonotypes. Filtered high-quality paired reads were merged into contigs using COPE and FqMerger. BLAST was used to align contigs to IMGT TRBV, TRBD and TRBJ reference genes, with CDR3 defined following IMGT. Clonotypes above 0.1% frequency were classified as highly expanded clones. Repertoire diversity was measured by Shannon entropy, and V-J evenness by the Gini coefficient. Public clonotypes were defined as clonotypes shared by more than one individual. Clones were called with MiXCR by TCRdb after fastp trimmed the public reads at Q25, and only in-frame beta chains were retained. A single entry per CDR3 protein holds the most common genes and DNA from its merged rows. In this record, the V and J calls reflect TCRdb's handling and not the investigators' own analysis. The sample contains fewer than 550,000 distinct CDR3 sequences, about a fifth of them found a single time. Roughly 7% of the sample is taken by the ten largest.

The sample here was peripheral blood mononuclear cells (PBMCs), taken when the disease was refractory, from a patient treated with antithyroid drugs. The chain employs TRBV28 and TRBJ2-3; the D gene lacks a confident call. The TCR comes from a female donor with Graves disease. The DNA sequence is TGTGCCAGCAGTTTATGGAGAACAGATACGCAGTATTTT. Its protein product is CASSLWRTDTQYF.